Below, 20 T cell receptor beta chains from the same sample are listed, as sequenced in a study of sequential checkpoint blockade in melanoma. Documented treatment: randomized to nivolumab then ipilimumab (arm A) or the reverse (arm B). TCRdb's copy holds only in-frame clones and misses some; the assay was immunoSEQ multiplex PCR. The top ten hold around 52% of the sample, which has about 20,000 clones, 65% to 90% seen once. The sequences come from CD8+ T cells sorted from blood (inferred from file names), collected from a patient given nivolumab and ipilimumab in sequence. These TCRs come from a human donor with melanoma.

The chain has TRBV6-1 and TRBJ2-7, with D possibly matching TRBD2 (5 bases). The CDR3 is 14 residues long. V lost 3 bases to trimming and J lost 4 bases, with 13 bases between them. CDR1 and CDR2 (germline): MNHNS, SASEGT. The CDR3 DNA reads TGTGCCAGCAGTGAGACCGGGAACTTATACGAGCAGTACTTC. Translation gives CASSETGNLYEQYF.

The J gene is TRBJ2-3, the V gene TRBV6-5; no firm D call. V lost 0 bases and J lost 5, with 15 bases in between. This CDR3 has 16 residues. Looked up from germline, CDR1 is MNHEY and CDR2 is SVGAGI. This chain's CDR3 is CASSYSVTGFLDTQYF. The CDR3, as DNA: TGTGCCAGCAGTTACTCGGTAACCGGGTTCTTAGATACGCAGTATTTT.

V gene TRBV5-1 combines with J gene TRBJ2-2, with D perhaps TRBD1 (5 bases). Looked up from germline, CDR1 is SGHRS and CDR2 is YFSETQ. Trimming stripped 3 bases from V and 4 bases from J, with 16 bases between. The CDR3 loop spans 16 amino acids. The CDR3, as DNA: TGCGCCAGCAGCTGGCGACAGCTCCTTTCCACCGGGGAGCTGTTTTTT. This gives the protein CASSWRQLLSTGELFF. Based on the CDR3 plus reference TRBV5-1 and TRBJ2-2, the full variable domain is KAGVTQTPRYLIKTRGQQVTLSCSPISGHRSVSWYQQTPGQGLQFLFEYFSETQRNKGNFPGRFSGRQFSNSRSEMNVSTLELGDSALYLCASSWRQLLSTGELFFGEGSRLTVL.

The chain uses TRBV7-9 and TRBJ2-1, with 8 bases matching TRBD2. V was clipped by 1 base and J by 8 bases; unmatched bases: 10. The V gene's germline CDR1 is SEHNR and CDR2 FQNEAQ (reference sequence). The CDR3 contains 16 residues. Here the CDR3 reads CASSLVSSGGPDEQFF. The CDR3 DNA reads as TGTGCCAGCAGCTTAGTCTCGTCGGGGGGGCCTGATGAGCAGTTCTTC.

V usage is TRBV28 and J usage is TRBJ1-1; unclear D gene. V was clipped by 4 bases and J by 4 bases, with 13 bases between them. The V gene's germline CDR1 is MDHEN and CDR2 SYDVKM. The CDR3 sequence is 14 residues long. DNA of the CDR3: TGTGCCAGCAGTTACGGGTTTCGGATCACTGAAGCTTTCTTT. Its translation is CASSYGFRITEAFF.

This chain links TRBV6-5 with TRBJ2-3; TRBD2 aligns across 10 bases. V shed 2 bases and J 2 bases; nucleotides not matched to a gene: 4. This CDR3 has 16 residues. The germline CDR1 and CDR2 sequences are MNHEY and SVGAGI. The CDR3 DNA reads TGTGCCAGCAGTTACGGGCTAGCGGGGGCCACAGATACGCAGTATTTT. Its translation is CASSYGLAGATDTQYF.

In this sample, this clone turned up a few times. V and J are TRBV19 and TRBJ2-7; tentatively, D is TRBD1 (6 bases). CDR3 length: 14 residues. Trimming stripped 1 base from V and 2 bases from J, with 9 bases between. In germline, CDR1 is LNHDA, CDR2 SQIVND (reference sequence). The CDR3 DNA reads as TGTGCCAGTAGTATAGGGGGGCCGACCTACGAGCAGTACTTC. Translated: CASSIGGPTYEQYF.

This clone showed up just a few times. The chain uses TRBV6-1 and TRBJ1-2; 8 positions match TRBD1. The CDR3 loop spans 14 amino acids. The ends lost 6 bases at V and 4 bases at J; junction bases unmatched: 7. The germline V gene has CDR1 MNHNS and CDR2 SASEGT. DNA for the CDR3: TGTGCCAGCAGAGCAGGGGGCAGTGGCTATGGCTACACCTTC. This gives the protein CASRAGGSGYGYTF.

The sample holds one count of this clone. The V gene is TRBV4-1, the J gene TRBJ2-1, with no clear D. Germline V gene data show CDR1 as MGHRA and CDR2 as YSYEKL. The CDR3 sequence is 15 residues long. The V gene lost 0 bases and the J gene lost 6 bases, with 12 bases spanning the gap. CDR3 DNA: TGCGCCAGCAGCCAAGATAGGCCTAGGAGCAATGAGCAGTTCTTC. It is translated as CASSQDRPRSNEQFF.

The J gene is TRBJ1-6, the V gene TRBV11-2; D is undetermined. The CDR3 contains 17 residues. V was clipped by 0 bases and J by 2 bases, with 11 bases between them. CDR1 is SGHAT and CDR2 is FQNNGV in the germline V gene. CDR3 region: CASSLDTGLPYNSPLHF. The CDR3, as DNA: TGTGCCAGCAGCTTAGATACCGGTTTGCCCTATAATTCACCCCTCCACTTT.

The rearrangement links TRBV4-3 to TRBJ2-6, with 8 bases aligning to TRBD2. CDR3 length: 18 amino acids. The germline gives CDR1 LGHNA, CDR2 YSLEER. V trimming: 0 bases; J trimming: 3 bases; junction bases outside the gene matches: 7. CDR3 nucleotide sequence: TGCGCCAGCAGCCAAGACCTCCCGGGGGGGAGTGGGGCCAACGTCCTGACTTTC. This codes for CASSQDLPGGSGANVLTF.

The chain has TRBV28 and TRBJ1-1, with D uncertain. CDR3 length: 15 amino acids. Between the trimmed V and J ends, which lost 3 bases and 4 bases, there was a span of 15 bases. The germline gives CDR1 MDHEN, CDR2 SYDVKM. The DNA for the CDR3 is TGTGCCAGCAGTTTTCTCCAGGCCGGGAGCACTGAAGCTTTCTTT. Protein sequence: CASSFLQAGSTEAFF. Variable domain in full (rest from reference TRBV28 and TRBJ1-1): DVKVTQSSRYLVKRTGEKVFLECVQDMDHENMFWYRQDPGLGLRLIYFSYDVKMKEKGDIPEGYSVSREKKERFSLILESASTNQTSMYLCASSFLQAGSTEAFFGQGTRLTVV.

The chain links TRBV4-2 to TRBJ2-1; maybe TRBD1 (6 bases). The CDR3 is made up of 17 amino acids. From germline, CDR1 is LGHNA and CDR2 YNFKEQ. V dropped 0 bases and J dropped 3 bases, with 15 bases sitting between them. The CDR3 DNA is TGTGCCAGCAGCCAAGATCTTGCCAGGGGTCTCTACAATGAGCAGTTCTTC. Its protein is CASSQDLARGLYNEQFF.

V usage is TRBV6-1 and J usage is TRBJ1-5; D uncertain. CDR3 length: 15 amino acids. V dropped 1 base and J dropped 5 bases, with 12 bases sitting between them. Germline loops: CDR1 MNHNS, CDR2 SASEGT. This CDR3 reads CASSEDRRAHQPQHF. The DNA of the CDR3 is TGTGCCAGCAGTGAAGATAGGAGGGCCCATCAGCCCCAGCATTTT.

The chain employs TRBV4-3 and TRBJ2-1; TRBD2 matches at 9 bases. The CDR3 extends over 15 amino acids. J gave up 4 bases and V 1 base, and 2 bases lay outside the gene matches. Germline V lookup: CDR1 LGHNA, CDR2 YSLEER. CDR3: CASSQGSGGYNEQFF. CDR3 nucleotides: TGCGCCAGCAGCCAAGGTAGCGGGGGATACAATGAGCAGTTCTTC.

The chain carries TRBV7-6 and TRBJ2-3, with TRBD2 identical over 8 bases. Germline lookup yields CDR1 SGHVS and CDR2 FNYEAQ. The CDR3 is made up of 16 amino acids. Trimming removed 2 bases from V and 4 bases from J; junction bases left unmatched: 8. The CDR3 region is CASSLLLAGGPDTQYF. The DNA for the CDR3 is TGTGCCAGCAGCTTACTCCTGGCGGGGGGCCCAGATACGCAGTATTTT.

The chain recombines TRBV2 with TRBJ1-2, with 8 bases lining up with TRBD1. V gave up 5 bases and J gave up 5 bases; unmatched junction bases: 16. Germline V gene data show CDR1 as SNHLY and CDR2 as FYNNEI. The CDR3 is 17 residues long. The CDR3 region is CASSFFTGTGLPYGYTF. Here the CDR3 DNA reads TGTGCCAGCAGTTTTTTTACCGGGACAGGCCTCCCATATGGCTACACCTTC. Full variable domain (outside the CDR3, taken from reference TRBV2 and TRBJ1-2): EPEVTQTPSHQVTQMGQEVILRCVPISNHLYFYWYRQILGQKVEFLVSFYNNEISEKSEIFDDQFSVERPDGSNFTLKIRSTKLEDSAMYFCASSFFTGTGLPYGYTFGSGTRLTVV.

This chain connects TRBV29-1 to TRBJ2-3, with TRBD1 identical over 7 bases. Germline CDR1 reads SQVTM; CDR2 reads ANQGSEA. With V trimmed by 3 bases and J by 1 base, 10 bases remained unmatched. The CDR3 is 16 amino acids. CDR3 in DNA: TGCAGCGTTGATATTGACAGGGAATACGGCACAGATACGCAGTATTTT. Its protein product is CSVDIDREYGTDTQYF.

Only one count was recorded for this clone. This chain links TRBV29-1 with TRBJ2-1; 7 nucleotides match TRBD1. V lost 5 bases and J lost 4; bases outside the gene matches: 8. CDR1 is SQVTM, CDR2 ANQGSEA, per germline. This CDR3 region has 14 residues. For the CDR3, the DNA is TGCAGCGTTCCGGAGGACAGGCGTTACAATGAGCAGTTCTTC. It yields the protein CSVPEDRRYNEQFF.

V is TRBV5-1 and J is TRBJ2-2, with 14 bases that match TRBD2. J lost 6 bases, V lost 0 bases, and 7 bases had no gene match. The germline gives CDR1 SGHRS, CDR2 YFSETQ. The CDR3 loop spans 18 amino acids. The CDR3 loop reads CASSLGLAGGPGSGELFF. CDR3 DNA sequence: TGCGCCAGCAGCTTGGGACTAGCGGGGGGGCCTGGCTCCGGGGAGCTGTTTTTT.